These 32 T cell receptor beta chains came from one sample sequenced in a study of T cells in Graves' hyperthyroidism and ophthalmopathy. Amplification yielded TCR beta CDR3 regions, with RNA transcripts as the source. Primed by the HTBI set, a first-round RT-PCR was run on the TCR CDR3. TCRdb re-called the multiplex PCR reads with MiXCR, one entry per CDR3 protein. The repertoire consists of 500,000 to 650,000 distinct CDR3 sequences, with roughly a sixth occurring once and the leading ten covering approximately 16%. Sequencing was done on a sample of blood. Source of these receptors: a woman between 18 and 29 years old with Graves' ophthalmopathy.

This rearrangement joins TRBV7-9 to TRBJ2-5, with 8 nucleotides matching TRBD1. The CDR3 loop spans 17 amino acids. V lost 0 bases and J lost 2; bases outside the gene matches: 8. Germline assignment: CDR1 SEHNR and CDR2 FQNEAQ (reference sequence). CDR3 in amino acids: CASSLARAGGLQETQYF. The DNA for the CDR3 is TGTGCCAGCAGCTTAGCCAGGGCAGGGGGCCTACAAGAGACCCAGTACTTC. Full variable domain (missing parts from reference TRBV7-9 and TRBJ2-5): DTGVSQNPRHKITKRGQNVTFRCDPISEHNRLYWYRQTLGQGPEFLTYFQNEAQLEKSRLLSDRFSAERPKGSFSTLEIQRTEQGDSAMYLCASSLARAGGLQETQYFGPGTRLLVL.

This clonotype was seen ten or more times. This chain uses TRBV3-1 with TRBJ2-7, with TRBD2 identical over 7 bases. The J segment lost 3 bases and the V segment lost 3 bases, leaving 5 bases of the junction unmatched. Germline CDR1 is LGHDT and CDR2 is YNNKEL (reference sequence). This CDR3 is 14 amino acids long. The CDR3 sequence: CASSQGSGVYEQYF. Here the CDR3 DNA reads TGTGCCAGCAGCCAGGGAAGCGGGGTCTACGAGCAGTACTTC.

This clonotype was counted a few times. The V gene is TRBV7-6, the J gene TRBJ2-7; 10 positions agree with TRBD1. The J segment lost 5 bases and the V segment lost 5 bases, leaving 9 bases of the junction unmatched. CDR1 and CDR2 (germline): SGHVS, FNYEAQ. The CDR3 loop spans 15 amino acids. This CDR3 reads CASSRSGTGVDEQYF. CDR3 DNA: TGTGCCAGCAGCCGTTCCGGGACAGGGGTCGACGAGCAGTACTTC.

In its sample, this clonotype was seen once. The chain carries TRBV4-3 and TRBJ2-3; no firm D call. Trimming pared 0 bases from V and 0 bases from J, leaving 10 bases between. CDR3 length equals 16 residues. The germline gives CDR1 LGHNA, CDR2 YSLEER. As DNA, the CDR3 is TGCGCCAGCAGCCAAGATCGATGGGGTAGCACAGATACGCAGTATTTT. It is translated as CASSQDRWGSTDTQYF.

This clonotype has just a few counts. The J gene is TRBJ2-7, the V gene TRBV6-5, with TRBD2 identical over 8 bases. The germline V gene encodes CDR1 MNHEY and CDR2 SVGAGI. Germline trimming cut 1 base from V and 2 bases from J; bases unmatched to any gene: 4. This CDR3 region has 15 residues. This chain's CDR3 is CASSYLAGSPYEQYF. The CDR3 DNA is TGTGCCAGCAGTTACTTAGCGGGGAGTCCCTACGAGCAGTACTTC.

CDR3 residues: CASSLRAAGANVLTF. The DNA of the CDR3 is TGTGCCAGCAGTTTACGGGCCGCCGGGGCCAACGTCCTGACTTTC. This chain uses TRBV27 with TRBJ2-6; D is unresolved. The V gene's germline CDR1 is MNHEY and CDR2 SMNVEV (reference sequence). Deletions cut 2 bases from V and 4 bases from J, with 9 bases between. CDR3 size: 15 residues.

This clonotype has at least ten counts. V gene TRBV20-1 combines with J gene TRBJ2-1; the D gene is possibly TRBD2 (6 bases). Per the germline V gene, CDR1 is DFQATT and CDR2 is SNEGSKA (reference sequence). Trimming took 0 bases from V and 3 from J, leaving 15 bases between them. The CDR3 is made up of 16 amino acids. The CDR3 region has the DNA TGCAGTGCTAGAGAGTGGAGCGGGCACCTCTACAATGAGCAGTTCTTC. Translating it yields CSAREWSGHLYNEQFF.

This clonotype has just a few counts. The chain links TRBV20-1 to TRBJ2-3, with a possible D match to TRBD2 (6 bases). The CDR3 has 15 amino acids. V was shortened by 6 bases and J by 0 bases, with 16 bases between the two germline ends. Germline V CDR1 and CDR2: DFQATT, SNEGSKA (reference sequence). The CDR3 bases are TGCAGTGCATACCGTAGCGGTGCTAGCACAGATACGCAGTATTTT. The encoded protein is CSAYRSGASTDTQYF.

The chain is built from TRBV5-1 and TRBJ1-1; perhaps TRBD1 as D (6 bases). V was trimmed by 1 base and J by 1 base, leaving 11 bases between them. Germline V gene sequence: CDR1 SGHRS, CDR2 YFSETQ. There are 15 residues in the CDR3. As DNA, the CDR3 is TGCGCCAGCAGCTTGATAGGACAGCCGAACACTGAAGCTTTCTTT. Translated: CASSLIGQPNTEAFF.

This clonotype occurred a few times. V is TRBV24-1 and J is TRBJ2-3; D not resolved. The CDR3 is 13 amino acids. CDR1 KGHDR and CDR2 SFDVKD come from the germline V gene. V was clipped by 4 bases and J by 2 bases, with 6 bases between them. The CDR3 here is CATSDGSTDTQYF. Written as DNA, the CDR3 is TGTGCCACCAGTGACGGGTCCACAGATACGCAGTATTTT.

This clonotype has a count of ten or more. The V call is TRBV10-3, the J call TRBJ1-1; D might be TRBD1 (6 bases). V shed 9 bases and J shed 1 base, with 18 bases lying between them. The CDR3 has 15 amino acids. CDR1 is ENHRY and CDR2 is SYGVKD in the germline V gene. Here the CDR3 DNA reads TGTGCCATTCGGGCAGGCGGGGGCCCGAACACTGAAGCTTTCTTT. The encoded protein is CAIRAGGGPNTEAFF.

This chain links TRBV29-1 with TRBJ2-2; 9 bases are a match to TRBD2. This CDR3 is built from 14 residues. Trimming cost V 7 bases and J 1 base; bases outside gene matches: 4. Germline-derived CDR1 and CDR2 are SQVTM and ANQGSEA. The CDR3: CSAWTSENTGELFF. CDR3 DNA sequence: TGCAGCGCCTGGACTAGCGAGAACACCGGGGAGCTGTTTTTT.

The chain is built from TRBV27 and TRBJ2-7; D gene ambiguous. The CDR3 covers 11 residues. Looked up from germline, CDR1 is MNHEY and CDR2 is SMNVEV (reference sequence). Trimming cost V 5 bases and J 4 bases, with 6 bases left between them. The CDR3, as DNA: TGTGCCAGCAGTCCTCATTACGAGCAGTACTTC. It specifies CASSPHYEQYF.

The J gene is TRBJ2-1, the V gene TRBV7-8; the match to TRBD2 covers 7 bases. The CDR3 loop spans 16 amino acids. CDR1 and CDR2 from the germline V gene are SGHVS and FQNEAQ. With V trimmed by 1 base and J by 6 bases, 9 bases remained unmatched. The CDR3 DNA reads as TGTGCCAGCAGCTTAGTGAGGACTAGTACATTCAATGAGCAGTTCTTC. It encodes CASSLVRTSTFNEQFF.

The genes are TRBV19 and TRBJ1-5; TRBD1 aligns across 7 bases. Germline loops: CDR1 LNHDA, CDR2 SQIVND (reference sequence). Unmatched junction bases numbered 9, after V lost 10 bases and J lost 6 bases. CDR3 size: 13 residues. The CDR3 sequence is CATRDSRGQPQHF. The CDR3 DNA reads TGTGCCACCCGGGACAGCCGAGGTCAGCCCCAGCATTTT.

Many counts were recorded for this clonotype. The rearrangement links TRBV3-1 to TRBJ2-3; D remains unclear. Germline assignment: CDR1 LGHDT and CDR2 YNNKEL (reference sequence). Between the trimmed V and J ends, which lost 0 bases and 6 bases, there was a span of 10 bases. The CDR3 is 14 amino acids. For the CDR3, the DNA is TGTGCCAGCAGCCAAGATGTTGGTACTGATACGCAGTATTTT. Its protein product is CASSQDVGTDTQYF.

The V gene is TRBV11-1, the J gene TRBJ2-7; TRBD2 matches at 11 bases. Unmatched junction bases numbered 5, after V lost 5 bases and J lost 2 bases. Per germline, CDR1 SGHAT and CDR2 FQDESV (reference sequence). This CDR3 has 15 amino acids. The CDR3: CASSPSGLAAYEQYF. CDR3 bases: TGTGCCAGCAGCCCCTCGGGACTAGCGGCCTACGAGCAGTACTTC.

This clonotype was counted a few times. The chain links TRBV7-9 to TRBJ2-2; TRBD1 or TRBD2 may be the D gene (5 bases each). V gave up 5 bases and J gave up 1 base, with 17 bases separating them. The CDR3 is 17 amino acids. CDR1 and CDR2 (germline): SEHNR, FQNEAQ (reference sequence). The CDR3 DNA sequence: TGTGCCAGCAGCGACCGGGACCCTGCGTGGAACACCGGGGAGCTGTTTTTT. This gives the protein CASSDRDPAWNTGELFF.

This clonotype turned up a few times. This CDR3 is CSASLGLAGPTGELFF. The CDR3, as DNA: TGCAGTGCTAGCTTGGGACTAGCGGGCCCGACCGGGGAGCTGTTTTTT. This chain links TRBV20-1 with TRBJ2-2, with TRBD2 identical over 12 bases. V was pared by 3 bases and J by 5 bases, with 7 bases of the junction left unmatched. The CDR3 consists of 16 residues. The germline V gene has CDR1 DFQATT and CDR2 SNEGSKA (reference sequence).

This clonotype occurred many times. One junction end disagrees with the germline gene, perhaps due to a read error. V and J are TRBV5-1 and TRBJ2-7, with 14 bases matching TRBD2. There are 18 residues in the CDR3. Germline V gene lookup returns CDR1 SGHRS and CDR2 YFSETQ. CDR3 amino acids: CASSLGLAGVPLSYEQYF. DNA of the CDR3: TGCGCCAGCAGTTTGGGACTAGCGGGAGTTCCCTTGAGCTACGAGCAGTACTTC. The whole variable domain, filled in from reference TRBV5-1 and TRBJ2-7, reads KAGVTQTPRYLIKTRGQQVTLSCSPISGHRSVSWYQQTPGQGLQFLFEYFSETQRNKGNFPGRFSGRQFSNSRSEMNVSTLELGDSALYLCASSLGLAGVPLSYEQYFGPGTRLTVT.

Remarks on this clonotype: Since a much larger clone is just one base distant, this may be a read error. CDR3 nucleotide sequence: TGCGCCAGCAGCCCCCTATTAGGGTTATCCAATGAGCAGTTCTTC. Its protein is CASSPLLGLSNEQFF. This chain joins TRBV5-1 and TRBJ2-1; no firm D call. This CDR3 is 15 amino acids long. With 4 bases removed from V and 6 bases from J, the gap between germline ends came to 17 bases. The germline CDR1 and CDR2 sequences are SGHRS and YFSETQ.

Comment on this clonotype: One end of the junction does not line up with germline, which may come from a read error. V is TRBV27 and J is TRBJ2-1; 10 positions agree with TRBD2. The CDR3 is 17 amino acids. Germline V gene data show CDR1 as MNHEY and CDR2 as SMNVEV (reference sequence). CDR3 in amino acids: CAGSLLPGLALGNEQFF. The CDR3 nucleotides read TGTGCCGGCAGTTTATTGCCGGGACTAGCGTTAGGGAATGAGCAGTTCTTC.

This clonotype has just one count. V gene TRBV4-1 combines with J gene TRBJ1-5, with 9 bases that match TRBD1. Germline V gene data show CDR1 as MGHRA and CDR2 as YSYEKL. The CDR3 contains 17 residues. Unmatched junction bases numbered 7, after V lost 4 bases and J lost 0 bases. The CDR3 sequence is CASSPRDREYSNQPQHF. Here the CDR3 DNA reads TGCGCCAGCAGCCCCCGGGACAGGGAGTATAGCAATCAGCCCCAGCATTTT.

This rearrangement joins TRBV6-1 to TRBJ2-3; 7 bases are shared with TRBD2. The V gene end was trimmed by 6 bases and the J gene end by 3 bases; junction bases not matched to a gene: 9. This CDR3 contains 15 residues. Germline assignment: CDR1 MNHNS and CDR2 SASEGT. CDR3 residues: CASSPSGAGTDTQYF. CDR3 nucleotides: TGTGCCAGCAGCCCCAGCGGGGCAGGGACAGATACGCAGTATTTT.

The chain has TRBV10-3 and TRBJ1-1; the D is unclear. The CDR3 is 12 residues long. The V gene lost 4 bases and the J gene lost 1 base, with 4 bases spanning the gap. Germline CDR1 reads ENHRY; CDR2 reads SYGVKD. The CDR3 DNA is TGTGCCATCAGTGTAGCGAACACTGAAGCTTTCTTT. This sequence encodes CAISVANTEAFF.

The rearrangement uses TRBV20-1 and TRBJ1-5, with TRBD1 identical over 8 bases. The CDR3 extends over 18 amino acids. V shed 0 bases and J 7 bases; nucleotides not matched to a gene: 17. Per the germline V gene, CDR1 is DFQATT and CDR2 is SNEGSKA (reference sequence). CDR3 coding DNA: TGCAGTGCTAGAGATAACAGGGGGGACTTGGGGCCCAACCAGCCCCAGCATTTT. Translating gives CSARDNRGDLGPNQPQHF.

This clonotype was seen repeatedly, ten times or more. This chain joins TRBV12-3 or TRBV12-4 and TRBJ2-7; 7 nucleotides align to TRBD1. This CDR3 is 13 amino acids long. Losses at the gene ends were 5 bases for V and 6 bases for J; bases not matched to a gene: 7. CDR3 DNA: TGTGCCAGCAGTAGGGGGCCCGTGGGCGAGCAGTACTTC. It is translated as CASSRGPVGEQYF.

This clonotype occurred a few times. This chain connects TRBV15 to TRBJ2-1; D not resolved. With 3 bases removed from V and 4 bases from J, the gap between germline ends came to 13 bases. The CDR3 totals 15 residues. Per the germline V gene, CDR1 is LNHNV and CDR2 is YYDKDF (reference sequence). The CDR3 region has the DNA TGTGCCACCAGCAGGGTCCGAGGACGGTACAATGAGCAGTTCTTC. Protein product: CATSRVRGRYNEQFF. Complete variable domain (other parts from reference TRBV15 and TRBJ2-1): DAMVIQNPRYQVTQFGKPVTLSCSQTLNHNVMYWYQQKSSQAPKLLFHYYDKDFNNEADTPDNFQSRRPNTSFCFLDIRSPGLGDTAMYLCATSRVRGRYNEQFFGPGTRLTVL.

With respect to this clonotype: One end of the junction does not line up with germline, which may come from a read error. The CDR3 DNA sequence: TGCGCCAGCAGCTTACAGGGGTACAATGGGCAGTTCTTC. It specifies CASSLQGYNGQFF. The V call is TRBV5-1, the J call TRBJ2-1; 7 positions match TRBD1. The CDR3 runs to 13 residues. Germline CDR1 SGHRS, CDR2 YFSETQ.

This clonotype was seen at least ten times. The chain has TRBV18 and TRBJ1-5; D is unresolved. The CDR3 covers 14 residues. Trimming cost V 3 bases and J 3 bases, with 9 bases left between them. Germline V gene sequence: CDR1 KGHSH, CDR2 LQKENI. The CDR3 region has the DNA TGTGCCAGCTCACCGGGCCGGAACAATCAGCCCCAGCATTTT. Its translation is CASSPGRNNQPQHF.

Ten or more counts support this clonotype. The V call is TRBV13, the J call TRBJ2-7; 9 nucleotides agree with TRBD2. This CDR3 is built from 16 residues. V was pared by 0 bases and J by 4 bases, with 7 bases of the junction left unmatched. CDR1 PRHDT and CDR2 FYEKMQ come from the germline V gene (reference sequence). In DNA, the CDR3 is TGTGCCAGCAGCTTAGGCCAAGCGGGAGGAAAATACGAGCAGTACTTC. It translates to CASSLGQAGGKYEQYF.

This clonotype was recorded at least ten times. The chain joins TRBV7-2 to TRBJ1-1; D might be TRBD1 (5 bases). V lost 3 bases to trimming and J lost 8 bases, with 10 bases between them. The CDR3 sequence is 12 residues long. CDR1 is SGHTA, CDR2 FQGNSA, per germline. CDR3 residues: CASSFSGDEAFF. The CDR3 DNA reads TGTGCCAGCAGCTTTTCGGGGGACGAAGCTTTCTTT. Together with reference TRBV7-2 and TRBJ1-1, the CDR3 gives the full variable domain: GAGVSQSPSNKVTEKGKDVELRCDPISGHTALYWYRQSLGQGLEFLIYFQGNSAPDKSGLPSDRFSAERTGGSVSTLTIQRTQQEDSAVYLCASSFSGDEAFFGQGTRLTVV.